This record concerns one T cell receptor (beta chain) sequence. The target antigen is unknown. Sequencing was performed with immunoSEQ multiplex PCR; in TCRdb, only in-frame clones are kept and a portion is missing. The sample contains approximately 170,000 clones, around 93% of which appear only once. This entry belongs to a study of T cell responses to AZD1222 COVID-19 vaccine. CDR3 size: 15 residues. The germline V gene has CDR1 MNHEY and CDR2 SVGEGT. V lost 5 bases to trimming and J lost 3 bases; unmatched junction nucleotides: 10. Study findings and constraints: When two AZD1222 doses had been given, Spike-specific TCR breadth and depth rose. The number of AZD1222 recipients seropositive at baseline was only five to seven. Donors skewed white British and female; clonal diversity was possibly underestimated. Every sample of the repertoires postdated the peak T cell response.

This receptor was identified in an adult in good health. Source: peripheral blood, taken on day 0 of AZD1222 vaccination. This sequence joins TRBV6-2 or TRBV6-3 and TRBJ2-7, with 7 positions matching TRBD1. The CDR3: CASSAPRQGFYEQYF. The CDR3 bases are TGTGCCAGCAGTGCACCTCGACAGGGATTCTACGAGCAGTACTTC.